These 16 T cell receptor beta chains originate from one sample sequenced in a study of blood T cell repertoires in COVID-19. The repertoire was sequenced with immunoSEQ multiplex PCR; TCRdb's copy has only in-frame clones and lacks some. In the table there are about 140,000 clones, 70% to 80% of which are singletons. The sequenced material came from peripheral blood. The source is a middle-aged man with acute or convalescent COVID-19.

The chain uses TRBV29-1 and TRBJ1-4, with TRBD1 matching over 9 bases. The germline V gene has CDR1 SQVTM and CDR2 ANQGSEA. The CDR3 has 14 residues. V shed 2 bases, J shed 13 bases, and the junction held 11 bases outside the gene matches. The CDR3 DNA reads TGCAGCGTTGAACGGGACAGGGTCGGGTCGGGACTGTTTTTT. Encoded protein: CSVERDRVGSGLFF. Together with reference TRBV29-1 and TRBJ1-4, the CDR3 gives the full variable domain: SAVISQKPSRDICQRGTSLTIQCQVDSQVTMMFWYRQQPGQSLTLIATANQGSEATYESGFVIDKFPISRPNLTFSTLTVSNMSPEDSSIYLCSVERDRVGSGLFFGSGTQLSVL.

The J gene is TRBJ1-6, the V gene TRBV5-6; D remains unclear. CDR1 and CDR2 from the germline V gene are SGHDT and YYEEEE. This CDR3 is built from 12 residues. Trimming cost V 4 bases and J 7 bases, with 6 bases left between them. This CDR3 reads CASSLRNSPLHF. CDR3 DNA sequence: TGTGCCAGCAGCCTTCGGAATTCACCCCTCCACTTT.

The gene calls are TRBV7-2 and TRBJ2-5; 7 bases agree with TRBD2. V lost 11 bases and J lost 1; bases outside the gene matches: 7. In germline, CDR1 is SGHTA, CDR2 FQGNSA. The CDR3 has 13 residues. The CDR3 bases are TGTGCCCGCGGGGGAGCCTCCCAAGAGACCCAGTACTTC. This gives the protein CARGGASQETQYF.

V usage is TRBV7-8 and J usage is TRBJ2-7; 9 bases are a match to TRBD2. Germline trimming cut 5 bases from V and 7 bases from J; bases unmatched to any gene: 9. The CDR3 contains 14 residues. Germline CDR1 and CDR2: SGHVS and FQNEAQ. The CDR3 protein is CASSAGGGAKEQYF. CDR3 nucleotides: TGTGCCAGCAGCGCGGGCGGGGGGGCCAAAGAGCAGTACTTC.

The table lists this clone with a count of one. The chain has TRBV9 and TRBJ2-1; D possibly corresponds to TRBD1 (6 bases). Germline assignment: CDR1 SGDLS and CDR2 YYNGEE. This CDR3 spans 14 amino acids. Trimming left V 3 bases short and J 9 bases short, with 16 bases between. For the CDR3, the DNA is TGTGCCAGCAGCGCTACAACAGGGTTGATTGAGCAGTTCTTC. Translation gives CASSATTGLIEQFF.

V is TRBV13 and J is TRBJ1-3; 10 bases fit TRBD1. The CDR3 totals 20 residues. V was pared by 4 bases and J by 2 bases, with 17 bases of the junction left unmatched. CDR1 is PRHDT, CDR2 FYEKMQ, per germline (reference sequence). CDR3 sequence reads: CASSSGQGDYTTVPGNTIYF. Here the CDR3 DNA reads TGTGCCAGCAGCTCCGGACAGGGGGATTATACGACCGTCCCTGGAAACACCATATATTTT.

This clone has only a few counts. V is TRBV5-6 and J is TRBJ1-1; tentative D call: TRBD1 (5 bases). The length of the CDR3 is 13 residues. The V end lost 7 bases, the J end lost 4 bases, and 14 bases lay between the germline ends. Germline-derived CDR1 and CDR2 are SGHDT and YYEEEE. DNA of the CDR3: TGTGCCAGCGGACGACAGACCTTCACTGAAGCTTTCTTT. Amino acid sequence: CASGRQTFTEAFF. Using reference TRBV5-6 and TRBJ1-1 for the parts outside the CDR3, the full variable domain is DAGVTQSPTHLIKTRGQQVTLRCSPKSGHDTVSWYQQALGQGPQFIFQYYEEEERQRGNFPDRFSGHQFPNYSSELNVNALLLGDSALYLCASGRQTFTEAFFGQGTRLTVV.

The V gene is TRBV6-5, the J gene TRBJ1-4, with D possibly matching TRBD1 (5 bases). V was clipped by 4 bases and J by 8 bases, with 8 bases between them. The CDR3 has 12 amino acids. Looked up from germline, CDR1 is MNHEY and CDR2 is SVGAGI. Here the CDR3 reads CASSSPGEKLFF. As DNA, the CDR3 is TGTGCCAGCAGTTCTCCAGGGGAAAAACTGTTTTTT.

The chain couples TRBV7-9 to TRBJ1-2; TRBD1 matches 7 bases. This CDR3 has 14 amino acids. CDR1 and CDR2 (germline): SEHNR, FQNEAQ (reference sequence). V was pared by 1 base and J by 2 bases, with 1 base of the junction left unmatched. CDR3 sequence: CASSLVGQNYGYTF. The CDR3 DNA is TGTGCCAGCAGCTTAGTGGGACAGAACTATGGCTACACCTTC.

The chain combines TRBV19 with TRBJ1-5; D is possibly TRBD1 (6 bases). In germline, CDR1 is LNHDA, CDR2 SQIVND (reference sequence). The V end lost 6 bases, the J end lost 0 bases, and 15 bases lay between the germline ends. This CDR3 is 16 amino acids long. CDR3 sequence reads: CASSYRDTDSNQPQHF. The CDR3, as DNA: TGTGCCAGTAGCTACCGGGACACTGATAGCAATCAGCCCCAGCATTTT.

The V call is TRBV7-2, the J call TRBJ1-2, with 7 bases identical to TRBD1. V lost 4 bases, J lost 4 bases, and 9 bases stayed unmatched. The V gene's germline CDR1 is SGHTA and CDR2 FQGNSA. This CDR3 is 15 amino acids long. In DNA form, the CDR3 reads TGTGCCAGCAGCTCCCGACAGGGTCTGGGCTATGGCTACACCTTC. This sequence encodes CASSSRQGLGYGYTF. Supplemented by reference TRBV7-2 and TRBJ1-2, the full variable domain reads GAGVSQSPSNKVTEKGKDVELRCDPISGHTALYWYRQSLGQGLEFLIYFQGNSAPDKSGLPSDRFSAERTGGSVSTLTIQRTQQEDSAVYLCASSSRQGLGYGYTFGSGTRLTVV.

This clone appeared once. The J gene is TRBJ2-3, the V gene TRBV5-1; 8 bases align to TRBD2. CDR1 and CDR2 (germline): SGHRS, YFSETQ. The CDR3 runs 15 residues. J lost 0 bases, V lost 7 bases, and 7 bases had no gene match. The CDR3 sequence is CASCVAGPSTDTQYF. CDR3 sequence (DNA): TGCGCCAGCTGTGTAGCGGGACCCAGCACAGATACGCAGTATTTT.

V usage is TRBV7-9 and J usage is TRBJ2-5; D possibly corresponds to TRBD1 (6 bases). CDR3 size: 14 residues. In germline, CDR1 is SEHNR, CDR2 FQNEAQ (reference sequence). V lost 5 bases to trimming and J lost 2 bases, with 12 bases between them. CDR3: CASSLLGTQETQYF. DNA for the CDR3: TGTGCCAGCAGCCTGTTGGGGACACAAGAGACCCAGTACTTC.

Concerning this clone itself: Sequence at one end of the junction differs from germline and may be a read error. The chain couples TRBV30 to TRBJ2-2; weak D call: TRBD2 (7 bases). This CDR3 is 13 amino acids long. The V gene's germline CDR1 is GTSNPN and CDR2 SVGIG (reference sequence). The CDR3 DNA follows: TGTGCCTGGAAGCGAAGTAGGGCGGGGGCCGCCCGTTTT. Translating gives CAWKRSRAGAARF.

The V call is TRBV11-2, the J call TRBJ1-1; 7 bases agree with TRBD1. The ends lost 8 bases at V and 1 base at J; junction bases unmatched: 4. Germline V CDR1 and CDR2: SGHAT, FQNNGV. The CDR3 is 13 amino acids. CDR3 sequence: CASQGQTNTEAFF. In nucleotides, the CDR3 is TGTGCCAGCCAGGGACAGACGAACACTGAAGCTTTCTTT.

The chain links TRBV9 to TRBJ2-6; D unresolved. The V gene's germline CDR1 is SGDLS and CDR2 YYNGEE. Trimming took off 6 bases at V and 0 bases at J, with 13 bases between the two ends. The CDR3 is made up of 16 amino acids. CDR3 protein: CASTSRGISGANVLTF. CDR3 sequence (DNA): TGTGCCAGCACCTCTAGAGGAATCTCTGGGGCCAACGTCCTGACTTTC.